Following are 29 T cell receptor beta chains from one sample sequenced in a study of CD8+ T cells in alopecia areata. Extracted RNA was reverse transcribed into cDNA, the sequencing template. TCRdb keeps only in-frame clones here, not all; method: immunoSEQ multiplex PCR. The sample holds 95,000 to 110,000 clones, about nine tenths seen once. Treatment indicated: oral pan-JAK inhibitor, 5-10 mg twice daily. The sequencing here drew on CD8+ T cells sorted from blood, taken at roughly week 30, from a patient treated with tofacitinib. These TCRs come from a human donor with alopecia areata.

This clone was seen only a few times. The genes are TRBV6-1 and TRBJ2-5; no clear D. V lost 1 base and J 5 bases, leaving 11 bases between the germline ends. The CDR3 loop spans 14 amino acids. Germline assignment: CDR1 MNHNS and CDR2 SASEGT. DNA of the CDR3: TGTGCCAGCAGTGAAGAGATGTTACTGGAGACCCAGTACTTC. Translation gives CASSEEMLLETQYF.

The V call is TRBV27, the J call TRBJ2-1, with D perhaps given as TRBD1 or TRBD2 (5 bases each). The CDR3 contains 14 residues. The V gene's germline CDR1 is MNHEY and CDR2 SMNVEV (reference sequence). V was clipped by 5 bases and J by 0 bases, with 8 bases between them. The CDR3 here is CASSLGVSYNEQFF. The CDR3 nucleotides read TGTGCCAGCAGTCTGGGGGTCTCCTACAATGAGCAGTTCTTC.

This clone was recorded a few times. The chain employs TRBV29-1 and TRBJ2-2, with D perhaps TRBD1 (5 bases). The CDR3 covers 14 residues. The germline V gene encodes CDR1 SQVTM and CDR2 ANQGSEA. Trimming removed 3 bases from V and 5 bases from J, with 13 bases in between. The DNA for the CDR3 is TGCAGCGTTGAGGGCAGGGTGGGAACCGGGGAGCTGTTTTTT. Translated, it gives CSVEGRVGTGELFF.

This chain uses TRBV27 with TRBJ2-1, with 7 nucleotides matching TRBD2. J lost 3 bases, V lost 4 bases, and 3 bases had no gene match. CDR1 is MNHEY, CDR2 SMNVEV, per germline (reference sequence). The length of the CDR3 is 14 residues. CDR3 sequence: CASSWEGNYNEQFF. The DNA of the CDR3 is TGTGCCAGCAGTTGGGAGGGTAACTACAATGAGCAGTTCTTC.

This chain connects TRBV27 to TRBJ2-1; TRBD2 is a possible D gene (5 bases). This CDR3 has 16 residues. Germline V gene data show CDR1 as MNHEY and CDR2 as SMNVEV (reference sequence). With 7 bases removed from V and 0 bases from J, the gap between germline ends came to 16 bases. The CDR3 DNA sequence: TGTGCCAGCACCCAAGCAGGACTCAGCTCCTACAATGAGCAGTTCTTC. It encodes CASTQAGLSSYNEQFF.

The chain recombines TRBV2 with TRBJ2-1; D is ambiguous. CDR3 length: 11 amino acids. V was shortened by 6 bases and J by 6 bases, with 6 bases between the two germline ends. CDR1 SNHLY and CDR2 FYNNEI come from the germline V gene. CDR3 protein: CASRIINEQFF. The CDR3 DNA reads as TGTGCCAGCAGAATCATCAATGAGCAGTTCTTC.

Points on this clone: One end of the junction fails to match germline, which may point to a read error. The rearrangement uses TRBV10-2 and TRBJ2-7; TRBD2 is a possible D gene (5 bases). The CDR3 contains 13 residues. The germline CDR1 and CDR2 sequences are WSHSY and SAAADI. The CDR3: CASGRGPSCEQYF. The CDR3 DNA reads TGCGCCAGCGGTCGGGGTCCCTCCTGCGAGCAGTACTTC.

The V and J genes are TRBV4-1 and TRBJ1-5, with D possibly matching TRBD1 (5 bases). The germline V gene has CDR1 MGHRA and CDR2 YSYEKL. V was clipped by 5 bases and J by 6 bases, with 20 bases between them. The CDR3 has 16 amino acids. Here the CDR3 reads CASSFQASRDGQPQHF. For the CDR3, the DNA is TGCGCCAGCAGCTTCCAAGCCAGCAGGGACGGTCAGCCCCAGCATTTT.

This clone was seen a single time. The genes are TRBV13 and TRBJ1-2; D may be TRBD1 (6 bases). The CDR3 consists of 13 residues. Germline assignment: CDR1 PRHDT and CDR2 FYEKMQ (reference sequence). Trimming stripped 5 bases from V and 6 bases from J, with 13 bases between. In nucleotides, the CDR3 is TGTGCCAGCAGCCCCAGGACAGATGATGGCTACACCTTC. Translation gives CASSPRTDDGYTF.

The rearrangement uses TRBV7-8 and TRBJ2-7; a weak D match, TRBD2 (5 bases). The CDR3 runs 14 residues. The ends were cut back, 5 bases at V and 0 bases at J, with 11 bases in the middle. The germline V gene encodes CDR1 SGHVS and CDR2 FQNEAQ. The CDR3 loop reads CASSRSGYSYEQYF. The CDR3 DNA follows: TGTGCCAGCAGCAGATCGGGGTACTCCTACGAGCAGTACTTC.

There are a few counts of this clone. The chain employs TRBV6-6 and TRBJ1-1, with a tentative D call TRBD1 (5 bases). This CDR3 comprises 14 residues. V was clipped by 1 base and J by 5 bases, with 11 bases between them. CDR1 is MNHNY, CDR2 SVGAGI, per germline (reference sequence). The chain's CDR3 is CASSYLGLTTEAFF. In DNA, the CDR3 is TGTGCCAGCAGTTACTTGGGGCTAACAACTGAAGCTTTCTTT.

The rearrangement uses TRBV27 and TRBJ2-1; the D gene is possibly TRBD2 (7 bases). The CDR3 is 15 amino acids. CDR1 and CDR2 from the germline V gene are MNHEY and SMNVEV (reference sequence). Trimming shortened V by 10 bases and J by 4 bases, and 20 bases separated the two germline ends. Here the CDR3 reads CATRGEAGRYNEQFF. DNA of the CDR3: TGTGCCACCAGGGGTGAAGCGGGAAGATACAATGAGCAGTTCTTC.

The chain recombines TRBV9 with TRBJ1-5, with no clear D. V was trimmed by 7 bases and J by 7 bases, leaving 3 bases between them. The CDR3 length is 9 residues. The V gene's germline CDR1 is SGDLS and CDR2 YYNGEE. CDR3 in DNA: TGTGCCAGCGGGCAGCCCCAGCATTTT. Encoded protein: CASGQPQHF.

The V and J genes are TRBV29-1 and TRBJ2-2; D is unresolved. This CDR3 has 11 residues. CDR1 is SQVTM and CDR2 is ANQGSEA in the germline V gene. Trimming shortened V by 7 bases and J by 0 bases, and 3 bases separated the two germline ends. CDR3 residues: CSGANTGELFF. The CDR3 DNA sequence: TGCAGCGGGGCGAACACCGGGGAGCTGTTTTTT.

The J gene is TRBJ2-3, the V gene TRBV9; TRBD2 matches 9 bases. The CDR3 runs 19 residues. The V segment lost 4 bases and the J segment 5 bases; nucleotides outside the gene matches: 20. The germline CDR1 and CDR2 sequences are SGDLS and YYNGEE. Here the CDR3 reads CASSSPVGSSGGMEDTQYF. The CDR3 region has the DNA TGTGCCAGCAGCTCCCCAGTAGGGTCCAGCGGGGGGATGGAAGATACGCAGTATTTT.

This clone is a singleton in its sample. The V gene is TRBV9, the J gene TRBJ1-6; 10 bases match TRBD1. The CDR3 is 14 amino acids. Germline V gene lookup returns CDR1 SGDLS and CDR2 YYNGEE. Trimming at V came to 4 bases and at J to 14 bases, leaving 9 bases not matched to a gene. The CDR3, as DNA: TGTGCCAGCAGCCCTGGGACAGGGGAATTTGCCCTCCACTTT. This gives the protein CASSPGTGEFALHF.

The CDR3 DNA reads TGCACCAGCAACCTTACCGGGACTAGGAGCCACAATGAGCAGTTCTTC. Translated, it gives CTSNLTGTRSHNEQFF. The V and J genes are TRBV1 and TRBJ2-1; the DNA was not compared with TRBD2, the D call given in the table. TRBV1 corresponds to a pseudogene. This CDR3 is 16 amino acids long.

The CDR3 loop reads CANNPLTPWELFF. In DNA, the CDR3 is TGTGCCAACAACCCCCTCACACCCTGGGAGCTGTTTTTT. The chain has TRBV7-9 and TRBJ2-2; D ambiguous. Germline CDR1 reads SEHNR; CDR2 reads FQNEAQ (reference sequence). CDR3 size: 13 residues. Trimming stripped 10 bases from V and 9 bases from J, with 18 bases between. The full variable domain, rest sourced from reference TRBV7-9 and TRBJ2-2, is DTGVSQNPRHKITKRGQNVTFRCDPISEHNRLYWYRQTLGQGPEFLTYFQNEAQLEKSRLLSDRFSAERPKGSFSTLEIQRTEQGDSAMYLCANNPLTPWELFFGEGSRLTVL.

This chain links TRBV30 with TRBJ1-2, with TRBD1 identical over 7 bases. J lost 2 bases, V lost 0 bases, and 3 bases had no gene match. CDR3 length: 14 residues. Germline CDR1 reads GTSNPN; CDR2 reads SVGIG (reference sequence). CDR3: CAWSVRGGNYGYTF. The CDR3 DNA follows: TGTGCCTGGAGTGTGAGAGGGGGCAACTATGGCTACACCTTC.

The J gene is TRBJ1-1, the V gene TRBV30, with D unclear. The ends were cut back, 0 bases at V and 3 bases at J, with 11 bases in the middle. The CDR3 is made up of 14 amino acids. Germline assignment: CDR1 GTSNPN and CDR2 SVGIG (reference sequence). The CDR3 loop reads CAWSVSPTHTEAFF. CDR3 in DNA: TGTGCCTGGAGTGTTTCACCTACTCACACTGAAGCTTTCTTT.

This clone is a singleton in its sample. J is TRBJ1-5 and V is TRBV5-6, with a weak D call TRBD1 (5 bases). The V gene's germline CDR1 is SGHDT and CDR2 YYEEEE. V lost 0 bases to trimming and J lost 4 bases, with 14 bases between them. This CDR3 is built from 16 residues. DNA for the CDR3: TGTGCCAGCAGCTTGGCCGGTGGGGGAAGAAATCAGCCCCAGCATTTT. This gives the protein CASSLAGGGRNQPQHF.

The genes are TRBV29-1 and TRBJ2-5; D remains ambiguous. The tail of the sequence fits TRBJ2-7 better, so the J call may be wrong. Germline CDR1 and CDR2: SQVTM and ANQGSEA. The CDR3 covers 13 residues. CDR3 bases: TGCAGCGTTAATAAGGAGCGACCTTACGAGCAGTACTTC. It is translated as CSVNKERPYEQYF.

The rearrangement joins TRBV27 to TRBJ2-1, with TRBD2 matching over 9 bases. The V and J ends lost 2 bases and 7 bases, in that order; junction bases with no gene match: 3. This CDR3 is built from 14 residues. Germline CDR1 reads MNHEY; CDR2 reads SMNVEV (reference sequence). The CDR3 DNA sequence: TGTGCCAGCAGTTTACTAGCGGGACATAATGAGCAGTTCTTC. Its translation: CASSLLAGHNEQFF.

This chain joins TRBV10-3 and TRBJ2-1; the D is unclear. Germline V CDR1 and CDR2: ENHRY, SYGVKD. Deletions cut 2 bases from V and 5 bases from J, with 10 bases between. The CDR3 has 14 amino acids. In nucleotides, the CDR3 is TGTGCCATCAGTGAGAAAATCCGGGACAATGAGCAGTTCTTC. Translating it yields CAISEKIRDNEQFF.

The rearrangement joins TRBV4-1 to TRBJ2-2; 9 nucleotides match TRBD2. The CDR3 is 15 amino acids. CDR1 MGHRA and CDR2 YSYEKL come from the germline V gene. V shed 0 bases and J 7 bases; nucleotides not matched to a gene: 3. This chain's CDR3 is CASSQDPAGGGELFF. CDR3 nucleotides: TGCGCCAGCAGCCAAGATCCAGCGGGGGGCGGGGAGCTGTTTTTT.

The chain has TRBV27 and TRBJ2-4; D is uncertain. CDR1 MNHEY and CDR2 SMNVEV come from the germline V gene (reference sequence). V lost 7 bases to trimming and J lost 5 bases, with 15 bases between them. The CDR3 extends over 14 amino acids. CDR3 sequence (DNA): TGTGCCAGCACTAAGACCGGGCCGCAAAACATTCAGTACTTC. It is translated as CASTKTGPQNIQYF.

The chain uses TRBV15 and TRBJ2-5; D gene ambiguous. Germline assignment: CDR1 LNHNV and CDR2 YYDKDF (reference sequence). V gave up 3 bases and J gave up 1 base, with 0 bases separating them. This CDR3 comprises 11 residues. DNA for the CDR3: TGTGCCACCAGCAGCCAAGAGACCCAGTACTTC. Amino acids: CATSSQETQYF.

The CDR3 loop reads CASSPRPGTEDIQYF. CDR3 sequence (DNA): TGTGCCAGCAGCCCACGTCCGGGCACCGAAGACATTCAGTACTTC. The V call is TRBV5-6, the J call TRBJ2-4, with no clear D. V lost 4 bases, J lost 8 bases, and 19 bases lay in between. Germline V gene data show CDR1 as SGHDT and CDR2 as YYEEEE. The CDR3 loop spans 15 amino acids.

This rearrangement joins TRBV5-1 to TRBJ2-3, with D unresolved. V was pared by 0 bases and J by 0 bases, with 11 bases between. CDR3 length: 16 residues. Germline CDR1 and CDR2: SGHRS and YFSETQ. The CDR3 DNA sequence: TGCGCCAGCAGCTTGGAATGGATATCTAGCACAGATACGCAGTATTTT. Encoded protein: CASSLEWISSTDTQYF.